The 14 T cell receptor beta chains presented below share a single source sample, sequenced in a study of cytomegalovirus exposure and HLA in healthy donors. Vbeta (60) and Jbeta (13) primers were used in the PCR. Sequenced by immunoSEQ multiplex PCR; TCRdb stores in-frame clones only, minus some. The data hold 150,000 to 200,000 clones, with roughly 70% observed a single time. Sequencing used PBMCs. The receptors come from a male donor in good health and CMV-seronegative.

The CDR3 region has the DNA TGTGCCAGTAGTATCGCCAGACAAGAGACCCAGTACTTC. Translating gives CASSIARQETQYF. This chain joins TRBV19 and TRBJ2-5; D gene uncertain. The germline V gene encodes CDR1 LNHDA and CDR2 SQIVND (reference sequence). CDR3 size: 13 residues. Trimming left V 3 bases short and J 2 bases short, with 7 bases between. Complete variable domain (other parts from reference TRBV19 and TRBJ2-5): DGGITQSPKYLFRKEGQNVTLSCEQNLNHDAMYWYRQDPGQGLRLIYYSQIVNDFQKGDIAEGYSVSREKKESFPLTVTSAQKNPTAFYLCASSIARQETQYFGPGTRLLVL.

With regard to this clone: The junction departs from the called germline gene at one end, perhaps through a read error. Other DNA sequences in this specimen translate into the identical CDR3. V gene TRBV28 combines with J gene TRBJ2-7; 7 bases are a match to TRBD1. There are 15 residues in the CDR3. CDR1 is MDHEN and CDR2 is SYDVKM in the germline V gene. As DNA, the CDR3 is TGTGCCAGCAGCCCGGACAGGTCCGGCTCCTATGAGCAGTACTTC. Residues: CASSPDRSGSYEQYF.

The gene calls are TRBV5-1 and TRBJ2-5, with TRBD2 matching over 11 bases. After removal of 1 base from V and 1 base from J, the junction contained 9 bases not matched to a gene. CDR1 and CDR2 from the germline V gene are SGHRS and YFSETQ. The CDR3 is made up of 18 amino acids. The CDR3 nucleotides are TGCGCCAGCAGCTTGATCCCTAGCGGGGGGCCGATCCAAGAGACCCAGTACTTC. Translating gives CASSLIPSGGPIQETQYF.

The chain has TRBV21-1 and TRBJ1-4; the D call of TRBD1 is as the table states it, not checked on the DNA. TRBV21-1 is described as a pseudogene. CDR3 length: 16 amino acids. The CDR3 reads CASMGSLCPTNEKLFF. CDR3 DNA sequence: TGTGCCAGCATGGGCAGTTTGTGCCCTACTAATGAAAAACTGTTTTTT.

The genes are TRBV6-5 and TRBJ2-7, with 7 bases identical to TRBD2. Germline-derived CDR1 and CDR2 are MNHEY and SVGAGI. The CDR3 is 15 amino acids. J gave up 1 base and V 0 bases, and 3 bases lay outside the gene matches. CDR3 sequence reads: CASSYSGGFSYEQYF. CDR3 coding DNA: TGTGCCAGCAGTTACTCGGGGGGGTTTTCCTACGAGCAGTACTTC.

V is TRBV27 and J is TRBJ2-5; D is possibly TRBD1 (5 bases). This CDR3 spans 12 amino acids. The germline V and J ends were trimmed by 6 bases and 6 bases, with 11 bases remaining between them. Germline V gene lookup returns CDR1 MNHEY and CDR2 SMNVEV (reference sequence). CDR3 sequence reads: CASSQGLQTQYF. CDR3 DNA: TGTGCCAGCAGCCAGGGATTACAGACCCAGTACTTC.

This chain links TRBV10-3 with TRBJ2-4; D gene unclear. From germline, CDR1 is ENHRY and CDR2 SYGVKD. The CDR3 covers 14 residues. The ends were cut back, 6 bases at V and 8 bases at J, with 17 bases in the middle. For the CDR3, the DNA is TGTGCCATCAGCCCCACGATTTGGAGAGACATTCAGTACTTC. Translating it yields CAISPTIWRDIQYF.

This chain joins TRBV5-1 and TRBJ2-3; 8 bases are a match to TRBD1. Trimming cost V 0 bases and J 0 bases; bases outside gene matches: 18. Germline assignment: CDR1 SGHRS and CDR2 YFSETQ. This CDR3 spans 21 amino acids. CDR3 region: CASSLVGRGQRGLFSTDTQYF. In DNA form, the CDR3 reads TGCGCCAGCAGCTTGGTCGGCAGGGGGCAAAGGGGCCTCTTTAGCACAGATACGCAGTATTTT.

The chain couples TRBV4-3 to TRBJ2-2; TRBD2 agrees at 7 bases. Trimming cost V 1 base and J 6 bases; bases outside gene matches: 11. The V gene's germline CDR1 is LGHNA and CDR2 YSLEER. The CDR3 consists of 17 residues. CDR3 sequence: CASSQGRGGPQSGELFF. In DNA form, the CDR3 reads TGCGCCAGCAGCCAAGGACGGGGAGGGCCTCAGTCCGGGGAGCTGTTTTTT.

The chain joins TRBV7-9 to TRBJ2-2; 10 bases agree with TRBD1. Trimming at V came to 3 bases and at J to 3 bases, leaving 4 bases not matched to a gene. Germline CDR1 is SEHNR and CDR2 is FQNEAQ (reference sequence). The CDR3 covers 16 residues. In DNA form, the CDR3 reads TGTGCCAGCAGCTTCGACAGGGGGCTGGACACCGGGGAGCTGTTTTTT. This sequence encodes CASSFDRGLDTGELFF.

The chain links TRBV28 to TRBJ1-1; TRBD1 is a possible D gene (5 bases). The CDR3 length is 11 residues. Per germline, CDR1 MDHEN and CDR2 SYDVKM. The germline V and J ends were trimmed by 10 bases and 1 base, with 7 bases remaining between them. The CDR3 DNA reads TGTGCCACTGGACAGAACACTGAAGCTTTCTTT. Amino acids: CATGQNTEAFF.

The chain carries TRBV7-9 and TRBJ1-6; D gene unclear. Trimming stripped 4 bases from V and 0 bases from J, with 10 bases between. There are 16 residues in the CDR3. Germline V gene data show CDR1 as SEHNR and CDR2 as FQNEAQ (reference sequence). The CDR3 DNA reads as TGTGCCAGCAGCTCAGGCCCTATCTCCTATAATTCACCCCTCCACTTT. Residues: CASSSGPISYNSPLHF.

In the case of this clone: At one end the junction does not follow the germline gene, possibly because of a read error. The chain joins TRBV7-7 to TRBJ2-5, with 9 bases lining up with TRBD2. Germline CDR1 reads SSHAT; CDR2 reads FNYEAQ (reference sequence). The CDR3 is made up of 18 amino acids. The CDR3, as DNA: TGTGCTAGCAGCTTAGCCGCTAGCGGGGTCCTACCTGGAGAGACCCAGTACTTC. It translates to CASSLAASGVLPGETQYF.

V is TRBV5-5 and J is TRBJ1-1; possible D gene TRBD1, 6 bases. CDR1 SGHKS and CDR2 YYEKEE come from the germline V gene (reference sequence). The CDR3 consists of 14 residues. Trimming left V 4 bases short and J 3 bases short, with 13 bases between. The CDR3 region has the DNA TGTGCCAGCAGCCCCACCACAGGGTACACTGAAGCTTTCTTT. It translates to CASSPTTGYTEAFF.